Listed here are 22 T cell receptor beta chains from one sample, sequenced in a study of human T cells and chemical hapten exposure (dated by TCRdb to the early 2020s). The sample's time point, from its label and the paper: patch test 1, 2 weeks after DPC sensitization. What this sample's treatment or condition label stands for: therapeutic diphenylcyclopropenone sensitization with weekly scalp DPC. Library generation was performed with RACE. The sequencing machine was a NextSeq 500. In TCRdb, the public reads were trimmed at Q25 with fastp and aligned with MiXCR, with productive beta chains retained. Entries are consolidated by CDR3 protein sequence, retaining the most common genes and DNA. For this sample there are approximately 80,000 distinct CDR3 sequences; about 10% appear just once. About 4.2% of the sample belongs to the ten largest clones. The sequencing used whole blood, collected in connection with sensitization to the hapten diphenylcyclopropenone (DPC). The receptors derive from a woman between 45 and 60 years old with alopecia areata. Some clones in this sample may be carry-over from other donors' samples.

This clonotype was seen more than once but under ten times. The rearrangement links TRBV18 to TRBJ2-7, with D maybe TRBD2 (6 bases). Trimming left V 3 bases short and J 6 bases short, with 21 bases between. Per germline, CDR1 KGHSH and CDR2 LQKENI. The CDR3 has 16 residues. The CDR3 loop is CASSPSVGALASEQYF. For the CDR3, the DNA is TGTGCCAGCTCACCGTCTGTTGGAGCTCTAGCGAGCGAGCAGTACTTC.

There are a few counts of this clonotype. The chain links TRBV23-1 to TRBJ1-5; no definite D call. TRBV23-1 is designated an ORF whose function remains uncertain. V lost 6 bases and J 0 bases, leaving 18 bases between the germline ends. The CDR3 extends over 17 amino acids. The CDR3 bases are TGCGCCAGCAGCGGCTTTAGAGAATTCTATAGCAATCAGCCCCAGCATTTT. Its protein product is CASSGFREFYSNQPQHF.

The gene calls are TRBV29-1 and TRBJ2-7; 10 nucleotides align to TRBD2. The V gene's germline CDR1 is SQVTM and CDR2 ANQGSEA. The CDR3 runs 13 residues. The V and J ends lost 6 bases and 4 bases, in that order; junction bases with no gene match: 6. The chain's CDR3 is CSVLAGMNYEQYF. Written as DNA, the CDR3 is TGCAGCGTACTAGCGGGAATGAATTACGAGCAGTACTTC.

This clonotype was seen many times. The chain recombines TRBV28 with TRBJ2-1; D remains unclear. This CDR3 contains 14 residues. The germline CDR1 and CDR2 sequences are MDHEN and SYDVKM. Trimming removed 2 bases at V and 7 bases at J, with 12 bases between. The CDR3 DNA is TGTGCCAGCAGTTTAAGTAACGGAGAAAATGAGCAGTTCTTC. It translates to CASSLSNGENEQFF.

V gene TRBV5-8 combines with J gene TRBJ2-3; 7 bases align to TRBD2. V was clipped by 2 bases and J by 3 bases; unmatched bases: 9. The germline V gene has CDR1 SGHTS and CDR2 YDEGEE. The CDR3 totals 16 residues. CDR3 nucleotides: TGTGCCAGCAGCTTCGAACGGGAGGCGAAGACAGATACGCAGTATTTT. This encodes CASSFEREAKTDTQYF.

The chain carries TRBV7-2 and TRBJ1-4, with D uncertain. V lost 4 bases, J lost 7 bases, and 10 bases lay in between. Germline CDR1 is SGHTA and CDR2 is FQGNSA. The length of the CDR3 is 13 residues. The CDR3 bases are TGTGCCAGCAGCTCTGGTCGCGGTGAAAAACTGTTTTTT. Translated: CASSSGRGEKLFF.

This chain uses TRBV7-9 with TRBJ2-2; D is uncertain. V was cut by 0 bases and J by 4 bases, with 9 bases left in between. CDR3 length: 15 amino acids. Germline CDR1 and CDR2: SEHNR and FQNEAQ (reference sequence). The CDR3: CASSLAALITGELFF. CDR3 sequence (DNA): TGTGCCAGCAGCTTAGCCGCACTGATCACCGGGGAGCTGTTTTTT.

This clonotype was observed a few times. The CDR3 protein is CASGGQGAADTQYF. The CDR3 region has the DNA TGCGCCAGCGGCGGACAGGGGGCAGCAGATACGCAGTATTTT. This chain connects TRBV10-2 to TRBJ2-3; 11 bases fit TRBD1. Germline CDR1 WSHSY, CDR2 SAAADI. This CDR3 has 14 residues. Trimming took 8 bases from V and 4 from J; bases not matched to a gene: 5.

The genes are TRBV6-1 and TRBJ2-7, with D hard to call. With 0 bases removed from V and 5 bases from J, the gap between germline ends came to 14 bases. Germline V gene lookup returns CDR1 MNHNS and CDR2 SASEGT. The CDR3 is 15 residues long. This CDR3 reads CASSEAPRSGDEQYF. DNA of the CDR3: TGTGCCAGCAGTGAAGCGCCCCGGTCGGGCGACGAGCAGTACTTC.

This clonotype appeared many times. DNA of the CDR3: TGTGCCTGGGCGGGGCAGGGGCTCACTAACTATGGCTACACCTTC. Translating gives CAWAGQGLTNYGYTF. The J gene is TRBJ1-2, the V gene TRBV30; a weak D match, TRBD1 (6 bases). V lost 5 bases and J 0 bases, leaving 16 bases between the germline ends. Germline assignment: CDR1 GTSNPN and CDR2 SVGIG (reference sequence). The CDR3 sequence is 15 residues long.

The table lists this clonotype with many counts. V gene TRBV5-1 combines with J gene TRBJ2-5; D is undetermined. The CDR3 length is 13 residues. Trimming stripped 2 bases from V and 2 bases from J, with 7 bases between. In germline, CDR1 is SGHRS, CDR2 YFSETQ. CDR3 region: CASSFSQQETQYF. CDR3 in DNA: TGCGCCAGCAGCTTCTCTCAGCAAGAGACCCAGTACTTC. The variable domain in full, completed from reference TRBV5-1 and TRBJ2-5, reads KAGVTQTPRYLIKTRGQQVTLSCSPISGHRSVSWYQQTPGQGLQFLFEYFSETQRNKGNFPGRFSGRQFSNSRSEMNVSTLELGDSALYLCASSFSQQETQYFGPGTRLLVL.

This clonotype was seen at least ten times. This chain uses TRBV27 with TRBJ2-1, with 10 positions matching TRBD2. In germline, CDR1 is MNHEY, CDR2 SMNVEV (reference sequence). V lost 3 bases and J lost 8; bases outside the gene matches: 7. CDR3 length equals 15 residues. This CDR3 is CASSFESSGSHEQFF. As DNA, the CDR3 is TGTGCCAGCAGTTTCGAGTCTAGCGGGAGTCATGAGCAGTTCTTC.

The chain recombines TRBV5-1 with TRBJ2-2; D is undetermined. CDR3 length equals 13 residues. V dropped 1 base and J dropped 6 bases, with 7 bases sitting between them. Germline lookup yields CDR1 SGHRS and CDR2 YFSETQ. This chain's CDR3 is CASSLTASGELFF. CDR3 nucleotide sequence: TGCGCCAGCAGCTTGACGGCCTCCGGGGAGCTGTTTTTT.

This clonotype was observed a handful of times. The CDR3, as DNA: TGTGCCAGCAGCTCAGGGGACTGGAACACCGGGGAGCTGTTTTTT. The encoded protein is CASSSGDWNTGELFF. The chain joins TRBV7-6 to TRBJ2-2; D is perhaps TRBD1 or TRBD2 (6 bases each). Germline-derived CDR1 and CDR2 are SGHVS and FNYEAQ. Trimming removed 4 bases at V and 1 base at J, with 10 bases between. The length of the CDR3 is 15 residues.

This clonotype has at least ten counts. The chain combines TRBV7-2 with TRBJ2-1; 13 nucleotides match TRBD2. Germline CDR1 and CDR2: SGHTA and FQGNSA. This CDR3 region has 15 residues. V dropped 5 bases and J dropped 9; count of bases not matched to a gene: 7. The CDR3 nucleotides read TGTGCCAGCAGCCCGGGACTAGCGGGAAAGGGTGAGCAGTTCTTC. Translating it yields CASSPGLAGKGEQFF.

This clonotype came up many times. The chain has TRBV5-1 and TRBJ1-3; a possible D gene is TRBD1 (5 bases). The CDR3 has 12 residues. The ends were cut back, 4 bases at V and 4 bases at J, with 6 bases in the middle. The germline V gene has CDR1 SGHRS and CDR2 YFSETQ. DNA of the CDR3: TGCGCCAGCAGCAGGGACGGAAACACCATATATTTT. This encodes CASSRDGNTIYF.

This clonotype was detected only a few times. This chain uses TRBV5-5 with TRBJ1-1; the D gene is possibly TRBD1 (6 bases). V lost 6 bases and J lost 0, with 15 bases in between. This CDR3 region has 15 residues. The germline V gene has CDR1 SGHKS and CDR2 YYEKEE (reference sequence). The chain's CDR3 is CASTGTRTLNTEAFF. The DNA of the CDR3 is TGTGCCAGCACAGGGACAAGAACTTTGAACACTGAAGCTTTCTTT.

This clonotype was counted a few times. This chain joins TRBV19 and TRBJ1-2; no clear D. CDR3 length equals 15 residues. With 0 bases removed from V and 7 bases from J, the gap between germline ends came to 15 bases. Looked up from germline, CDR1 is LNHDA and CDR2 is SQIVND (reference sequence). The CDR3 nucleotides are TGTGCCAGTAGTATAGATTTTGCGGGGAATGGTGGCTACACCTTC. This sequence encodes CASSIDFAGNGGYTF.

This clonotype was detected ten times or more. J is TRBJ2-4 and V is TRBV28; D perhaps matches TRBD1 (8 bases). The CDR3 loop spans 16 amino acids. CDR1 and CDR2 from the germline V gene are MDHEN and SYDVKM. V lost 2 bases to trimming and J lost 2 bases, with 13 bases between them. Here the CDR3 DNA reads TGTGCCAGCAGTTTAGTACAGGGGGGGACCAAAAACATTCAGTACTTC. It is translated as CASSLVQGGTKNIQYF.

The chain uses TRBV19 and TRBJ1-5; 8 bases align to TRBD1. Per the germline V gene, CDR1 is LNHDA and CDR2 is SQIVND (reference sequence). The CDR3 runs to 17 residues. With 5 bases clipped from V and 3 bases from J, the junction kept 12 bases outside the gene matches. For the CDR3, the DNA is TGTGCCAGTAGTGCACCAGGGGGCCGTTTTTCCAATCAGCCCCAGCATTTT. Encoded protein: CASSAPGGRFSNQPQHF.

This clonotype showed up just a few times. V usage is TRBV28 and J usage is TRBJ2-3; perhaps TRBD2 as D (5 bases). The germline V gene encodes CDR1 MDHEN and CDR2 SYDVKM. V was shortened by 8 bases and J by 2 bases, with 14 bases between the two germline ends. The CDR3 is 14 residues long. The chain's CDR3 is CASFRGSYTDTQYF. The CDR3 nucleotides read TGTGCCAGCTTTCGGGGAAGTTACACAGATACGCAGTATTTT.

The chain uses TRBV6-2 or TRBV6-3 and TRBJ2-5, with 9 positions matching TRBD1. CDR3 length: 14 amino acids. V lost 2 bases to trimming and J lost 2 bases; unmatched junction nucleotides: 0. The germline V gene encodes CDR1 MNHEY and CDR2 SVGEGT. The CDR3 protein is CASSYDRGQETQYF. DNA of the CDR3: TGTGCCAGCAGTTACGACAGGGGGCAAGAGACCCAGTACTTC.